This T cell receptor (beta chain) was captured in a study of blood T cells in healthy people across ages. Study-wide points: Naive CD4+ cell counts and diversity both ran higher in long-lived than in aged donors. TCR beta diversity, measured per million T cells, fell in a roughly linear way with age. Unsorted PBMCs blocked a conclusive comparison of naive and antigen-experienced cells.

A second 7 to 11 cycle PCR used barcoded and J-beta primers. Researchers report that a template-switch adaptor with 12 random nucleotides tagged each cDNA molecule. From the 5' RACE reads, TCRdb called clonotypes with MiXCR, one entry per CDR3 protein. The data show 450,000 to 600,000 distinct CDR3 sequences, with roughly a quarter seen just once and approximately 3.7% held by the top ten. The J segment lost 2 bases and the V segment lost 3 bases, leaving 10 bases of the junction unmatched. CDR3 length: 16 amino acids. Per the germline V gene, CDR1 is DFQATT and CDR2 is SNEGSKA (reference sequence). In its sample, this clonotype was seen a few times. Its specificity is unknown. This sample was shared with a second study, whose subject was T cells of mothers and their children.

The rearrangement links TRBV20-1 to TRBJ2-3, with TRBD2 identical over 8 bases. Material: blood. The origin of this receptor is a boy aged 2-9 years in good health. CDR3 sequence: CSASPTGTRVTDTQYF. The CDR3 nucleotides read TGCAGTGCTAGCCCGACCGGGACTAGGGTCACAGATACGCAGTATTTT.